This TCR beta chain was obtained from a study of blood T cell repertoires in COVID-19. Study in general: Samples representing acute and convalescent COVID-19 were sourced from the United States, Italy and Spain.

Original processing notes: Researchers report that nucleated cell counts were estimated from reference gene primer amplification. TCRdb keeps only in-frame clones here, not all; method: immunoSEQ multiplex PCR. Clone size and the V and J calls come from that table; the DNA yielded D and trimming. The profile shows 220,000 or so clones, 70% to 85% of them singletons. The V gene end was trimmed by 3 bases and the J gene end by 1 base; junction bases not matched to a gene: 8. The CDR3 spans 16 residues. Germline CDR1 SQVTM, CDR2 ANQGSEA. Participants were aged roughly 18 to 100 years from approximately 23 US areas. Participants' reported clinical history set cohort assignment.

V gene TRBV29-1 combines with J gene TRBJ2-3; 9 nucleotides agree with TRBD1. Sequencing was done on a sample of PBMCs or T cells enriched from blood (not recorded which). The receptor comes from a woman in her forties with acute COVID-19. The CDR3 region is CSVERGRQGGTDTQYF. The DNA for the CDR3 is TGCAGCGTTGAGAGGGGCAGACAGGGGGGCACAGATACGCAGTATTTT.